Below, 5 T cell receptor beta chains from the same sample are listed, as sequenced in a study of persistence of HIV-infected CD4 T cells. This was the immunoSEQ version 4 assay in survey mode. Clones were sequenced by immunoSEQ multiplex PCR, and TCRdb holds only the in-frame ones, with some missing. The sample holds 50,000 or so clones, about 81% seen once. Their target antigens are unknown. Lysates of CMV-infected fibroblasts at 10 ug/mL stimulated these cells. CD40L-negative CD69-negative CD45RO-high memory CD4+ T cells were sorted as populations depleted of antigen-responding cells. Specimen: CD4+ T cells sorted from PBMCs after roughly 17-hour stimulation, collected from a patient who received antiretroviral therapy. These receptors all stem from an adult man with HIV who was CMV-seropositive.

The chain joins TRBV7-9 to TRBJ1-2, with D tentatively TRBD1 (6 bases). This CDR3 has 15 residues. The V gene's germline CDR1 is SEHNR and CDR2 FQNEAQ (reference sequence). V was pared by 5 bases and J by 8 bases, with 21 bases between. Written as DNA, the CDR3 is TGTGCCAGCAGCAAAAACTCAGGGGAGTTGAGGGGCTACACCTTC. Translation: CASSKNSGELRGYTF.

The chain has TRBV6-5 and TRBJ1-2; no firm D call. V shed 6 bases and J shed 5 bases, with 16 bases lying between them. This CDR3 region has 14 residues. From germline, CDR1 is MNHEY and CDR2 SVGAGI. The CDR3 protein is CASSTNPDGYGYTF. In DNA, the CDR3 is TGTGCCAGCAGCACAAACCCAGACGGGTATGGCTACACCTTC.

The V call is TRBV6-2 or TRBV6-3, the J call TRBJ2-7; D is unclear. With 2 bases removed from V and 3 bases from J, the gap between germline ends came to 14 bases. The germline V gene encodes CDR1 MNHEY and CDR2 SVGEGT. This CDR3 has 15 residues. This chain's CDR3 is CASSYTRALSYEQYF. The CDR3 DNA follows: TGTGCCAGCAGTTACACCCGGGCCCTTAGCTACGAGCAGTACTTC.

CDR3 loop: CAWSSGAFYNSPLHF. The CDR3 DNA reads TGTGCCTGGAGCAGTGGGGCCTTCTATAATTCACCCCTCCACTTT. The rearrangement uses TRBV30 and TRBJ1-6, with a possible D match to TRBD1 (5 bases). Per germline, CDR1 GTSNPN and CDR2 SVGIG (reference sequence). This CDR3 contains 15 residues. The V and J ends lost 3 bases and 3 bases respectively, with 12 bases between them.

The chain combines TRBV19 with TRBJ2-7, with D perhaps being TRBD1 or TRBD2 (5 bases each). The CDR3 contains 13 residues. V dropped 6 bases and J dropped 3 bases, with 12 bases sitting between them. CDR1 is LNHDA and CDR2 is SQIVND in the germline V gene (reference sequence). CDR3: CASSPAGGYEQYF. CDR3 sequence (DNA): TGTGCCAGTAGCCCCGCTGGGGGCTACGAGCAGTACTTC.